This is a list of T cell receptor beta chains from one sample in a study of blood T cell repertoires in COVID-19. The protocol was immunoSEQ multiplex PCR, while the TCRdb copy is restricted to in-frame clones and leaves out a portion. The sample has more than 350,000 clones, roughly 86% seen once. The sample taken for sequencing was peripheral blood. These receptors originate from a woman under 40 with COVID-19, enrolled during active disease. The CDR3 runs from the conserved cysteine through the conserved F or W. The D gene is left open where the match is weak. Some rows have no size entry. The others give once, few or many, or a class for an expanded clone.

abundance,d_gene,v_gene,j_gene,CDR3nt,CDR3aa
NA,TRBD1,TRBV7-3,TRBJ2-2,TGTGCCAGCAGCCCCCGGACAGGGAAGGGCGGGGAGCTGTTTTTT,CASSPRTGKGGELFF
NA,NA,TRBV6-5,TRBJ2-7,TGTGCCAGCAGTCCTAGCGCAGCCTACGAGCAGTACTTC,CASSPSAAYEQYF
few,NA,TRBV4-1,TRBJ1-5,TGCGCCAGCAGCCAAGACGTACAGTTTAGCAATCAGCCCCAGCATTTT,CASSQDVQFSNQPQHF
once,TRBD1,TRBV3-1/TRBV3-2,TRBJ1-5,TGTGTAGACAGGGAGCGCCAGCCCCAGCATTTT,CVDRERQPQHF
NA,NA,TRBV4-1,TRBJ1-1,TGCGCCAGCAGCCGGGAGGGGGGGACTGAAGCTTTCTTT,CASSREGGTEAFF
NA,TRBD1,TRBV4-1,TRBJ2-7,TGCGCCAGCAGCCAATTGGTCGGGACAGGGAACGAGCAGTACTTC,CASSQLVGTGNEQYF
NA,TRBD2,TRBV11-3,TRBJ2-7,TGTGCCAGCAGCTTAAGCCTAGCGGGACTCCACGAGCAGTACTTC,CASSLSLAGLHEQYF
NA,NA,TRBV5-5,TRBJ2-4,TGTGCCAGCAGCCGACAGGTACTAGCCAAAAACATTCAGTACTTC,CASSRQVLAKNIQYF
NA,TRBD1,TRBV6-5,TRBJ2-7,TGTGCCAGCAGTTACGCTGGACAGGGGGCGCGCGAGCAGTACTTC,CASSYAGQGAREQYF
NA,NA,TRBV6-1,TRBJ1-1,TGTGCCAGCAGTGAATCGGGTGTGACTGAAGCTTTCTTT,CASSESGVTEAFF
few,NA,TRBV5-4,TRBJ2-7,TGTGCCAGCAGCTTCGGACTGTCCTACGAGCAGTACTTC,CASSFGLSYEQYF
NA,TRBD2,TRBV30,TRBJ2-3,TGTGCCTGGAGTGTCCCAGCGGGAGTAGGAGATACGCAGTATTTT,CAWSVPAGVGDTQYF
few,TRBD2,TRBV14,TRBJ2-1,TGTGCCAGCAGCCGCTTATCGGGCAGGGAGGGTGAGCAGTTCTTC,CASSRLSGREGEQFF